This TCR beta chain stems from a study of T cells after somatic rescue of genetic block. V was cut by 4 bases and J by 5 bases, with 8 bases left in between. CDR1 is SGHTA, CDR2 FQGNSA, per germline. The CDR3 totals 13 residues. Libraries were prepared by immunoSEQ multiplex PCR; TCRdb keeps only in-frame clonotypes and omits some of them. The data hold tens of thousands of clones, with just under 95% observed a single time. This sequence joins TRBV7-2 and TRBJ2-2; unclear D gene. What was sequenced was peripheral blood mononuclear cells (PBMCs). The TCR originated in a man aged 35 to 55. The CDR3 protein is CASSSTRTGELFF. The CDR3 coding sequence is TGTGCCAGCAGCTCCACCCGGACCGGGGAGCTGTTTTTT.